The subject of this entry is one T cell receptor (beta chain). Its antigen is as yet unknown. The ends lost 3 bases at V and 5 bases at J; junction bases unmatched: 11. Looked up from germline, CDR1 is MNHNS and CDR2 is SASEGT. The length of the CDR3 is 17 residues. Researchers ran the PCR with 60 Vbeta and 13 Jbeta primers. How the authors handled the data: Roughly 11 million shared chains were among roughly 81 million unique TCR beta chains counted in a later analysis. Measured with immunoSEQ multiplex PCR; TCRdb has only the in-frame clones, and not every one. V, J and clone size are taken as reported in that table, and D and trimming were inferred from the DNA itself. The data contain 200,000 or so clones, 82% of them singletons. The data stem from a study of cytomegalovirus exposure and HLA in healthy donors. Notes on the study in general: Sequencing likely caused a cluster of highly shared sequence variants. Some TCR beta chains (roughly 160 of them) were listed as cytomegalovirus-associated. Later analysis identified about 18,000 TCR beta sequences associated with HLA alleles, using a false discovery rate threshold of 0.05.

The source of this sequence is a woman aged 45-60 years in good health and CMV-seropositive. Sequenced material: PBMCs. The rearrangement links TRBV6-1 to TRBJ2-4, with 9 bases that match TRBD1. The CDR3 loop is CASSDALGWTGENIQYF. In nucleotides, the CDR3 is TGTGCCAGCAGTGACGCCCTAGGGTGGACAGGGGAAAACATTCAGTACTTC.